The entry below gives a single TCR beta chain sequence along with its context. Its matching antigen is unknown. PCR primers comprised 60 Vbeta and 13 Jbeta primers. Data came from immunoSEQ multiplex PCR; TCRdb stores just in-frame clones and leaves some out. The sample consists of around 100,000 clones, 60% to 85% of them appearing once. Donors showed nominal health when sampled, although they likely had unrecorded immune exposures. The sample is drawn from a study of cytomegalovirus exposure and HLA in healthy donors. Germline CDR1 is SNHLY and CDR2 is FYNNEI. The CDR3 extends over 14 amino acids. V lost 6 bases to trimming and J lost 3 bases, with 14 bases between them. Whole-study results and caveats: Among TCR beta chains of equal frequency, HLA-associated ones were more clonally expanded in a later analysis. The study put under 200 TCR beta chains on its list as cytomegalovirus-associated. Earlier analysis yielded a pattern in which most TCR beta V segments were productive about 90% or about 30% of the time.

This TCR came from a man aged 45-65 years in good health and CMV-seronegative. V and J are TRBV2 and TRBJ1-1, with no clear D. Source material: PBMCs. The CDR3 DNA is TGTGCCAGCAGAACCGGGGTGCAGGACACTGAAGCTTTCTTT. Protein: CASRTGVQDTEAFF.